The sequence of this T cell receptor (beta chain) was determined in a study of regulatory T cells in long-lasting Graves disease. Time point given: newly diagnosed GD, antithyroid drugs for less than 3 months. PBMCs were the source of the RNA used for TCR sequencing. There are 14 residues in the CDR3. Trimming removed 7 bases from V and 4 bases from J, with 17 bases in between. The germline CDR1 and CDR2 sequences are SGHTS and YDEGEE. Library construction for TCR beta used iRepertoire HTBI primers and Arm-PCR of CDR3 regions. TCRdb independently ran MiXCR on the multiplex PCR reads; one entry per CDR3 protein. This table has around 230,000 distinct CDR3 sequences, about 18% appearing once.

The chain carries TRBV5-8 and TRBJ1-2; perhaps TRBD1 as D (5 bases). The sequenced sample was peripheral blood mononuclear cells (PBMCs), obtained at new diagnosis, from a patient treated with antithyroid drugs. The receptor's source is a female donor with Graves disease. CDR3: CASQWDGGLYGYTF. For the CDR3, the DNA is TGTGCCAGCCAATGGGACGGTGGGCTCTATGGCTACACCTTC.